This T cell receptor beta chain comes out of a study of T cell responses to AZD1222 COVID-19 vaccine. Overall study results and limits: Rises in breadth and depth of Spike-specific TCRs came after two AZD1222 doses. Sampling that yielded the repertoires occurred only after the peak T cell response.

Only one count was recorded for this clone. Its antigen is not known. Clones were read by immunoSEQ multiplex PCR, and TCRdb kept only the in-frame ones, dropping some. The sample shows fewer than 110,000 clones, roughly 91% of them seen only once. Trimming took 4 bases from V and 6 from J; bases not matched to a gene: 8. Germline V CDR1 and CDR2: KGHDR, SFDVKD. The CDR3 length is 15 residues. The TCR comes from an adult in good health. Material: peripheral blood, obtained on day 0 of AZD1222 vaccination. V gene TRBV24-1 combines with J gene TRBJ2-1; 7 bases are shared with TRBD2. The CDR3 bases are TGTGCCACCAGTGACGGACTAGTTGAGTGCAATGAGCAGTTCTTC. Protein: CATSDGLVECNEQFF.